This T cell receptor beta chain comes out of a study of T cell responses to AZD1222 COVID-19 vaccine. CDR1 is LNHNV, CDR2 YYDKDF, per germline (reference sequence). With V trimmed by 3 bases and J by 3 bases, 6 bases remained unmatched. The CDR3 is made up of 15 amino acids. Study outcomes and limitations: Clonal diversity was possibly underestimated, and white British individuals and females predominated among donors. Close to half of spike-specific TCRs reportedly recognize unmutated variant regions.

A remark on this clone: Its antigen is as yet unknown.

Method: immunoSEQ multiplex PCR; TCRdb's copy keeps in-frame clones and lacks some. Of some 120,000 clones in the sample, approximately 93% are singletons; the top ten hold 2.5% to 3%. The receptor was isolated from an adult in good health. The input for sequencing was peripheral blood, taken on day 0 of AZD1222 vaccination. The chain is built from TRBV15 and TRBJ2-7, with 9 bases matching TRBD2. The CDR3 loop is CATSRAYSGSYEQYF. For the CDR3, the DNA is TGTGCCACCAGCAGGGCATATAGCGGGAGCTACGAGCAGTACTTC. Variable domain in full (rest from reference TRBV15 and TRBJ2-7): DAMVIQNPRYQVTQFGKPVTLSCSQTLNHNVMYWYQQKSSQAPKLLFHYYDKDFNNEADTPDNFQSRRPNTSFCFLDIRSPGLGDTAMYLCATSRAYSGSYEQYFGPGTRLTVT.